This entry lists 31 T cell receptor beta chains sequenced from one sample in a study of blood T cells in healthy people across ages. A sample-barcoded 5' primer and a J-beta primer mix were used in a second PCR of roughly 6 to 11 cycles. Each CDR3 protein is one row after TCRdb ran MiXCR on the 5' RACE reads. The table has about 970,000 distinct CDR3 sequences, roughly 47% seen once. Input material: blood. These receptors all come from a woman aged 55-70 years in good health.

Comments on this clonotype: Germline is not matched at one junction end, which may reflect a read error. The chain has TRBV29-1 and TRBJ2-3; no clear D. CDR1 and CDR2 from the germline V gene are SQVTM and ANQGSEA. CDR3 length equals 13 residues. The CDR3 sequence is CSVVAENTATQYF. The CDR3 DNA is TGCAGCGTTGTTGCGGAAAACACAGCTACGCAGTATTTT.

The chain carries TRBV6-5 and TRBJ1-2, with 8 bases aligning to TRBD1. V shed 6 bases and J 6 bases; nucleotides not matched to a gene: 6. This CDR3 region has 13 residues. From germline, CDR1 is MNHEY and CDR2 SVGAGI. The CDR3 region is CASRAGGADGYTF. The CDR3 DNA reads as TGTGCCAGCAGAGCAGGGGGCGCGGATGGCTACACCTTC.

This clonotype was picked up a small number of times. The V gene is TRBV21-1, the J gene TRBJ2-7; the D call in the table, TRBD1, was not verified against the DNA. TRBV21-1 is labeled a pseudogene. CDR3 size: 15 residues. The CDR3 is CASSSRDTKFYEQYF. The CDR3, as DNA: TGTGCCAGCAGCAGCCGGGACACGAAGTTCTACGAGCAGTACTTC.

This clonotype was detected a few times. V and J are TRBV5-6 and TRBJ2-7, with 12 bases aligning to TRBD2. The V gene's germline CDR1 is SGHDT and CDR2 YYEEEE. The junction had 14 bases not matched to a gene; V was cut back by 3 bases and J by 4 bases. The CDR3 extends over 18 amino acids. The DNA for the CDR3 is TGTGCCAGCAGCTGGGGGTGGACTAGCGGGATGTTGTTTTACGAGCAGTACTTC. It is translated as CASSWGWTSGMLFYEQYF.

V usage is TRBV12-3 or TRBV12-4 and J usage is TRBJ2-7, with 9 nucleotides matching TRBD1. The V gene end was trimmed by 5 bases and the J gene end by 7 bases; junction bases not matched to a gene: 6. This CDR3 region has 13 residues. Here the CDR3 reads CASSDRGDNEQYF. The CDR3, as DNA: TGTGCCAGCAGTGACAGGGGGGACAATGAGCAGTACTTC.

This chain connects TRBV20-1 to TRBJ2-1; 12 nucleotides line up with TRBD2. The CDR3 covers 19 residues. V lost 0 bases, J lost 0 bases, and 9 bases stayed unmatched. In germline, CDR1 is DFQATT, CDR2 SNEGSKA (reference sequence). CDR3 amino acids: CSARDRLAGGLSSYNEQFF. DNA of the CDR3: TGCAGTGCTAGAGATAGGCTAGCGGGAGGGCTGAGCTCCTACAATGAGCAGTTCTTC.

The J gene is TRBJ2-7, the V gene TRBV7-9; D possibly corresponds to TRBD2 (5 bases). Looked up from germline, CDR1 is SEHNR and CDR2 is FQNEAQ (reference sequence). Trimming shortened V by 5 bases and J by 2 bases, and 16 bases separated the two germline ends. The CDR3 has 15 residues. CDR3 protein: CASSPRTFQTYEQYF. The CDR3 DNA follows: TGTGCCAGCAGCCCCCGGACTTTTCAAACCTACGAGCAGTACTTC.

CDR3 region: CSVRSGQGRIQYF. Here the CDR3 DNA reads TGCAGCGTCCGGAGTGGACAGGGTCGGATCCAGTACTTC. This rearrangement joins TRBV29-1 to TRBJ2-1; TRBD1 agrees at 8 bases. The J call is doubtful: the DNA matches TRBJ2-5 better. The CDR3 extends over 13 amino acids. The germline gives CDR1 SQVTM, CDR2 ANQGSEA.

CDR3 amino acids: CASSADRVHEQFF. CDR3 DNA: TGTGCCAGCAGTGCTGACAGGGTCCACGAGCAGTTCTTC. The J gene is TRBJ2-1, the V gene TRBV2, with 7 bases identical to TRBD1. This CDR3 contains 13 residues. V gave up 4 bases and J gave up 10 bases; unmatched junction bases: 7. Germline CDR1 and CDR2: SNHLY and FYNNEI.

The V gene is TRBV4-1, the J gene TRBJ1-2; 8 positions match TRBD1. The germline V gene encodes CDR1 MGHRA and CDR2 YSYEKL. The V and J ends lost 2 bases and 8 bases, in that order; junction bases with no gene match: 13. This CDR3 region has 16 residues. The CDR3 DNA is TGCGCCAGCAGCCAACCTCGGACAGGGCGCGCGGGGGGCTACACCTTC. The encoded protein is CASSQPRTGRAGGYTF.

This clonotype was detected a few times. The V and J genes are TRBV28 and TRBJ2-7, with 7 positions matching TRBD1. The germline gives CDR1 MDHEN, CDR2 SYDVKM. V lost 6 bases and J lost 4; bases outside the gene matches: 12. CDR3 length: 15 amino acids. The CDR3 loop reads CASSLVDRVKYEQYF. The CDR3 DNA follows: TGTGCCAGCAGCCTAGTCGACAGGGTGAAGTACGAGCAGTACTTC.

The chain is built from TRBV20-1 and TRBJ2-7, with 11 bases matching TRBD2. Trimming cost V 3 bases and J 3 bases; bases outside gene matches: 10. CDR3 length equals 16 residues. CDR1 is DFQATT and CDR2 is SNEGSKA in the germline V gene (reference sequence). The CDR3 region is CSARNPTSGSFYEQYF. CDR3 in DNA: TGCAGTGCTAGGAACCCTACTAGCGGGAGCTTCTACGAGCAGTACTTC.

This rearrangement joins TRBV5-1 to TRBJ2-4; D is perhaps TRBD1 (6 bases). The CDR3 sequence is 16 residues long. With 0 bases removed from V and 1 base from J, the gap between germline ends came to 11 bases. Germline CDR1 is SGHRS and CDR2 is YFSETQ. The CDR3 nucleotides read TGCGCCAGCAGCTTGGCCACAGGGTGGGCCAAAAACATTCAGTACTTC. This gives the protein CASSLATGWAKNIQYF.

The chain has TRBV27 and TRBJ1-2, with a tentative D call TRBD1 (5 bases). There are 14 residues in the CDR3. Germline V gives CDR1 MNHEY, CDR2 SMNVEV (reference sequence). V was pared by 3 bases and J by 3 bases, with 11 bases between. The CDR3 is CASSLRGPYYGYTF. The DNA for the CDR3 is TGTGCCAGCAGTTTGCGGGGCCCATACTATGGCTACACCTTC.

The chain is built from TRBV29-1 and TRBJ2-3; 9 bases are a match to TRBD2. Germline-derived CDR1 and CDR2 are SQVTM and ANQGSEA. J was trimmed by 4 bases and V by 1 base; bases with no gene match: 3. The CDR3 loop spans 14 amino acids. The CDR3 DNA reads TGCAGCGTTGAAGGGACTAGCGCCCCAGATACGCAGTATTTT. It translates to CSVEGTSAPDTQYF.

V usage is TRBV19 and J usage is TRBJ2-7; 10 bases line up with TRBD1. J was trimmed by 5 bases and V by 6 bases; bases with no gene match: 7. CDR1 is LNHDA, CDR2 SQIVND, per germline (reference sequence). The CDR3 covers 14 residues. CDR3 sequence reads: CASRPGTGANEQYF. The CDR3 nucleotides are TGTGCCAGTAGACCCGGGACAGGGGCTAACGAGCAGTACTTC.

On this clonotype itself: Here the CDR3 omits its conserved ending phenylalanine or tryptophan, so a read error is the likely source. The rearrangement joins TRBV27 to TRBJ2-5; 7 nucleotides match TRBD2. The CDR3 is made up of 12 amino acids. Per germline, CDR1 MNHEY and CDR2 SMNVEV (reference sequence). The V segment lost 8 bases and the J segment 5 bases; nucleotides outside the gene matches: 5. Here the CDR3 reads CASRQGGETQYV. CDR3 sequence (DNA): TGTGCCAGCCGGCAGGGAGGGGAGACCCAGTACGTC.

Only a few counts were recorded for this clonotype. This chain links TRBV15 with TRBJ2-3; D is unclear. Trimming removed 0 bases from V and 9 bases from J, with 13 bases in between. Per germline, CDR1 LNHNV and CDR2 YYDKDF (reference sequence). The CDR3 extends over 14 amino acids. In nucleotides, the CDR3 is TGTGCCACCAGCAGAGATCTCGGGTTACGGACGCAGTATTTT. Translation: CATSRDLGLRTQYF.

The V gene is TRBV20-1, the J gene TRBJ2-7; 14 positions agree with TRBD2. The junction had 8 bases not matched to a gene; V was cut back by 3 bases and J by 1 base. The germline V gene has CDR1 DFQATT and CDR2 SNEGSKA (reference sequence). This CDR3 comprises 17 residues. The CDR3 is CSASGTSGRLQSYEQYF. The CDR3 DNA sequence: TGCAGTGCTAGTGGGACTAGCGGGAGACTCCAATCCTACGAGCAGTACTTC.

Only a few counts were recorded for this clonotype. V and J are TRBV4-3 and TRBJ2-6; a possible D gene is TRBD2 (7 bases). Germline loops: CDR1 LGHNA, CDR2 YSLEER. The CDR3 is made up of 17 amino acids. V was pared by 0 bases and J by 5 bases, with 14 bases between. The CDR3 region is CASSQEEGGGWANVLTF. In DNA, the CDR3 is TGCGCCAGCAGCCAAGAAGAAGGGGGGGGCTGGGCCAACGTCCTGACTTTC.

As DNA, the CDR3 is TGTGCCAGCAGCCGGGGACTACAGTACCAAGAGACCCAGTACTTC. Translation: CASSRGLQYQETQYF. The chain combines TRBV3-1 with TRBJ2-5; 7 nucleotides agree with TRBD2. CDR3 length: 15 residues. Germline V CDR1 and CDR2: LGHDT, YNNKEL (reference sequence). J was trimmed by 0 bases and V by 4 bases; bases with no gene match: 5.

This chain links TRBV7-2 with TRBJ2-3, with D possibly TRBD2 on 6 matching bases. The germline gives CDR1 SGHTA, CDR2 FQGNSA. This CDR3 spans 17 amino acids. The V gene lost 4 bases and the J gene lost 4 bases, with 21 bases spanning the gap. CDR3 amino acids: CASSSTTSSILPDTQYF. In nucleotides, the CDR3 is TGTGCCAGCAGCTCCACAACTAGCTCCATCCTCCCAGATACGCAGTATTTT.

In its sample, this clonotype was seen once. The V call is TRBV2, the J call TRBJ2-1; 9 bases map to TRBD2. V lost 1 base and J lost 2; bases outside the gene matches: 6. There are 17 residues in the CDR3. The germline gives CDR1 SNHLY, CDR2 FYNNEI. CDR3 DNA: TGTGCCAGCAGTGAAGGCATAGTAGCGGGGGCCTACAATGAGCAGTTCTTC. Amino acids: CASSEGIVAGAYNEQFF.

V usage is TRBV4-1 and J usage is TRBJ2-5; D is possibly TRBD1 (6 bases). Germline CDR1 is MGHRA and CDR2 is YSYEKL. CDR3 length: 18 residues. V dropped 0 bases and J dropped 5 bases, with 22 bases sitting between them. The CDR3 spells CASSQEPPDRGFGETQYF. CDR3 nucleotides: TGCGCCAGCAGCCAAGAGCCCCCGGACAGAGGATTTGGGGAGACCCAGTACTTC.

This clonotype turned up a few times. This chain joins TRBV29-1 and TRBJ1-4, with D perhaps matching TRBD1 (6 bases). Trimming cost V 4 bases and J 1 base, with 7 bases left between them. Germline V gene lookup returns CDR1 SQVTM and CDR2 ANQGSEA. The CDR3 covers 13 residues. The CDR3 DNA follows: TGCAGCGTTGGGGGGCTAACTAATGAAAAACTGTTTTTT. Protein product: CSVGGLTNEKLFF.

The chain couples TRBV3-1 to TRBJ2-1, with D unclear. With the DNA end fitting TRBJ2-7 better, the J assignment may be wrong. Germline lookup yields CDR1 LGHDT and CDR2 YNNKEL (reference sequence). This CDR3 is built from 13 residues. The CDR3: CASSQAYNYEQYF. CDR3 coding DNA: TGTGCCAGCAGCCAAGCATACAACTACGAGCAGTACTTC.

The CDR3 sequence: CASSENQGAAKNIQYF. CDR3 in DNA: TGTGCCAGCAGCGAAAACCAGGGGGCGGCCAAAAACATTCAGTACTTC. The chain employs TRBV9 and TRBJ2-4; 8 bases agree with TRBD1. Germline loops: CDR1 SGDLS, CDR2 YYNGEE. V shed 3 bases and J 1 base; nucleotides not matched to a gene: 6. The CDR3 contains 16 residues.

The chain carries TRBV12-3 or TRBV12-4 and TRBJ2-3, with TRBD2 matching 9 bases. This CDR3 has 15 amino acids. Unmatched junction bases numbered 3, after V lost 0 bases and J lost 5 bases. This CDR3 reads CASSLAGAGGDTQYF. The CDR3 DNA sequence: TGTGCCAGCAGTTTAGCTGGAGCGGGAGGAGATACGCAGTATTTT.

This chain uses TRBV29-1 with TRBJ2-3; D is unresolved. Between the trimmed V and J ends, which lost 6 bases and 5 bases, there was a span of 9 bases. The CDR3 extends over 11 amino acids. Germline CDR1 and CDR2: SQVTM and ANQGSEA. In nucleotides, the CDR3 is TGCAGCGTAACATTGCTAGATACGCAGTATTTT. Translated: CSVTLLDTQYF.

This clonotype was observed a handful of times. The J gene is TRBJ2-1, the V gene TRBV18, with TRBD2 identical over 11 bases. The CDR3 consists of 16 residues. V shed 1 base, J shed 6 bases, and the junction held 5 bases outside the gene matches. The V gene's germline CDR1 is KGHSH and CDR2 LQKENI. The CDR3 region is CASSPRGTSGTNEQFF. The CDR3 DNA reads TGTGCCAGCTCACCACGCGGGACTAGCGGAACCAATGAGCAGTTCTTC.

The sample holds a few counts of this clonotype. For the CDR3, the DNA is TGCGCGGCGGGGGGCGGGAGCAGGAATGAGCAGTTCTTC. It translates to CAAGGGSRNEQFF. The gene calls are TRBV4-1 and TRBJ2-1, with 8 bases matching TRBD2. This CDR3 has 13 residues. Germline CDR1 is MGHRA and CDR2 is YSYEKL.